The 27 T cell receptor beta chains given below trace back to one sample, sequenced in a study of regulatory T cells in long-lasting Graves disease. Building of the TCR beta libraries involved iRepertoire HTBI primers and Arm-PCR of CDR3 regions. One entry per CDR3 protein, called by TCRdb with MiXCR from the multiplex PCR reads. This table holds over 350,000 distinct CDR3 sequences, 14% found once. Noted time point: newly diagnosed GD, antithyroid drugs for less than 3 months. Scientists built the TCR library using RNA that was extracted from PBMCs. This sample also appeared in a second study, on T cells in Graves' hyperthyroidism and ophthalmopathy.

The sequences come from peripheral blood mononuclear cells (PBMCs), collected at new diagnosis, from a patient treated with antithyroid drugs. The receptors come from a woman aged 50 to 60 with Graves disease.

This clonotype was seen repeatedly, ten times or more. The V gene is TRBV7-8, the J gene TRBJ2-1; weak D call: TRBD2 (5 bases). The V end was cut by 5 bases, the J end by 9 bases, with 14 bases between. Looked up from germline, CDR1 is SGHVS and CDR2 is FQNEAQ. CDR3 size: 13 residues. CDR3 nucleotides: TGTGCCAGCAGCCTACTACTAGTAGGTGAGCAGTTCTTC. It encodes CASSLLLVGEQFF. Supplemented by reference TRBV7-8 and TRBJ2-1, the full variable domain reads GAGVSQSPRYKVAKRGQDVALRCDPISGHVSLFWYQQALGQGPEFLTYFQNEAQLDKSGLPSDRFFAERPEGSVSTLKIQRTQQEDSAVYLCASSLLLVGEQFFGPGTRLTVL.

Many counts were recorded for this clonotype. The gene calls are TRBV29-1 and TRBJ2-7; the D gene is possibly TRBD1 (5 bases). This CDR3 contains 16 residues. Germline values: CDR1 SQVTM, CDR2 ANQGSEA. In DNA form, the CDR3 reads TGCAGATATTACGGATTATACAGGAAGAGCTCCTACGAGCAGTACTTC. Its protein product is CRYYGLYRKSSYEQYF.

In its sample, this clonotype was seen a few times. The gene calls are TRBV4-2 and TRBJ2-1, with 9 positions matching TRBD2. CDR1 is LGHNA, CDR2 YNFKEQ, per germline. V dropped 0 bases and J dropped 2; count of bases not matched to a gene: 11. The CDR3 totals 19 residues. The CDR3 sequence: CASSQESPASGNAYNEQFF. The CDR3, as DNA: TGTGCCAGCAGCCAAGAATCCCCGGCTAGCGGGAACGCCTACAATGAGCAGTTCTTC.

This clonotype was seen ten or more times. The CDR3 protein is CASSLIAAPYNEQFF. The DNA of the CDR3 is TGTGCCAGCAGCTTAATAGCGGCGCCTTACAATGAGCAGTTCTTC. The chain links TRBV7-9 to TRBJ2-1, with D possibly being TRBD2 (6 bases). The CDR3 is 15 amino acids. Germline V gene lookup returns CDR1 SEHNR and CDR2 FQNEAQ (reference sequence). Trimming left V 2 bases short and J 4 bases short, with 12 bases between.

The chain couples TRBV12-3 or TRBV12-4 to TRBJ2-1, with TRBD2 matching 15 bases. The CDR3 extends over 19 amino acids. Unmatched junction bases numbered 12, after V lost 1 base and J lost 8 bases. CDR3 in amino acids: CASSLVPPRTSGRGHEQFF. CDR3 DNA sequence: TGTGCCAGCAGTTTAGTCCCCCCCCGGACTAGCGGGAGGGGGCATGAGCAGTTCTTC.

This clonotype was detected ten times or more. The chain couples TRBV2 to TRBJ1-1; D not certain. Germline V gene data show CDR1 as SNHLY and CDR2 as FYNNEI. This CDR3 has 16 amino acids. The V and J ends lost 7 bases and 0 bases respectively, with 18 bases between them. CDR3 in DNA: TGTGCCAGCACACCTGGGCAGGACTACATGAACACTGAAGCTTTCTTT. It encodes CASTPGQDYMNTEAFF.

V gene TRBV20-1 combines with J gene TRBJ1-4; D gene uncertain. Trimming took off 0 bases at V and 5 bases at J, with 13 bases between the two ends. This CDR3 contains 15 residues. Germline V gene data show CDR1 as DFQATT and CDR2 as SNEGSKA (reference sequence). Here the CDR3 reads CSAREKGSSNEKLFF. CDR3 nucleotide sequence: TGCAGTGCTAGAGAGAAGGGCAGTTCAAATGAAAAACTGTTTTTT.

The chain joins TRBV5-6 to TRBJ2-1; tentative D call: TRBD2 (6 bases). V lost 4 bases and J 3 bases, leaving 14 bases between the germline ends. Germline assignment: CDR1 SGHDT and CDR2 YYEEEE. There are 15 residues in the CDR3. The CDR3 spells CASSGERRGYNEQFF. The CDR3 nucleotides read TGTGCCAGCAGCGGCGAGCGGCGGGGCTACAATGAGCAGTTCTTC.

This clonotype was recorded many times. The DNA of the CDR3 is TGCGCCAGCAGCTCCCCTACCGGGAATGAGCAGTTCTTC. Its protein is CASSSPTGNEQFF. The V and J genes are TRBV5-1 and TRBJ2-1, with D unclear. Germline V lookup: CDR1 SGHRS, CDR2 YFSETQ. This CDR3 spans 13 amino acids. Trimming left V 3 bases short and J 7 bases short, with 11 bases between. Together with reference TRBV5-1 and TRBJ2-1, the CDR3 gives the full variable domain: KAGVTQTPRYLIKTRGQQVTLSCSPISGHRSVSWYQQTPGQGLQFLFEYFSETQRNKGNFPGRFSGRQFSNSRSEMNVSTLELGDSALYLCASSSPTGNEQFFGPGTRLTVL.

The sample holds many counts of this clonotype. This chain joins TRBV6-4 and TRBJ2-3; D perhaps matches TRBD1 (6 bases). The CDR3 is made up of 15 amino acids. V was cut by 3 bases and J by 1 base, with 11 bases left in between. The germline gives CDR1 MRHNA, CDR2 SNTAGT. The CDR3 protein is CASSESQGGTDTQYF. The CDR3 DNA follows: TGTGCCAGCAGTGAATCACAGGGTGGCACAGATACGCAGTATTTT.

The chain employs TRBV20-1 and TRBJ1-4, with D hard to call. The CDR3 is 12 residues long. CDR1 is DFQATT and CDR2 is SNEGSKA in the germline V gene (reference sequence). V lost 1 base and J 4 bases, leaving 4 bases between the germline ends. Here the CDR3 DNA reads TGCAGTGCTAGAGCCTATAATGAAAAACTGTTTTTT. It translates to CSARAYNEKLFF.

As for this clonotype: This may stem from a read error, because a much larger clone lies one nucleotide away. The chain is built from TRBV2 and TRBJ2-5; 11 nucleotides agree with TRBD1. Losses at the gene ends were 6 bases for V and 11 bases for J; bases not matched to a gene: 11. Germline V gives CDR1 SNHLY, CDR2 FYNNEI. CDR3 length: 14 amino acids. The CDR3 sequence: CASRAGTGGVEQYF. The CDR3 DNA reads as TGTGCCAGCAGAGCCGGGACAGGGGGAGTTGAGCAGTACTTC.

This clonotype was recorded a few times. The chain employs TRBV5-1 and TRBJ2-1, with 8 bases matching TRBD2. CDR1 and CDR2 (germline): SGHRS, YFSETQ. Losses at the gene ends were 0 bases for V and 2 bases for J; bases not matched to a gene: 7. The CDR3 loop spans 17 amino acids. The CDR3: CASSLARPAGAYNEQFF. The CDR3 region has the DNA TGCGCCAGCAGCTTGGCCCGTCCAGCGGGGGCCTACAATGAGCAGTTCTTC.

At least ten counts were recorded for this clonotype. The chain joins TRBV20-1 to TRBJ2-1, with 11 bases that match TRBD2. Germline assignment: CDR1 DFQATT and CDR2 SNEGSKA (reference sequence). V lost 3 bases to trimming and J lost 0 bases; unmatched junction nucleotides: 7. The CDR3 extends over 17 amino acids. CDR3 region: CSASTVAGGSSYNEQFF. The CDR3, as DNA: TGCAGTGCTAGTACCGTAGCGGGAGGGAGCTCCTACAATGAGCAGTTCTTC.

This clonotype was found many times. J is TRBJ1-2 and V is TRBV20-1, with unresolved D. This CDR3 has 13 amino acids. Germline lookup yields CDR1 DFQATT and CDR2 SNEGSKA (reference sequence). V lost 6 bases, J lost 0 bases, and 11 bases lay in between. As DNA, the CDR3 is TGCAGTGCCGTAGGGATTGCTAACTATGGCTACACCTTC. It encodes CSAVGIANYGYTF.

This clonotype came up many times. CDR3 residues: CASRDSFRLSSYEQYF. The CDR3 bases are TGTGCCAGCAGAGACAGTTTCCGTTTGAGCTCCTACGAGCAGTACTTC. This chain uses TRBV12-3 or TRBV12-4 with TRBJ2-7; a weak D match, TRBD1 (5 bases). This CDR3 has 16 amino acids. V lost 6 bases and J lost 0, with 18 bases in between.

The chain employs TRBV28 and TRBJ2-7; 7 nucleotides match TRBD2. The CDR3 runs to 13 residues. Germline values: CDR1 MDHEN, CDR2 SYDVKM. Trimming at V came to 8 bases and at J to 2 bases, leaving 6 bases not matched to a gene. The DNA of the CDR3 is TGTGCCAGCGTACCTAGCGGCACCTACGAGCAGTACTTC. It yields the protein CASVPSGTYEQYF.

This clonotype was seen just once. V usage is TRBV7-6 and J usage is TRBJ1-1, with 7 bases that match TRBD1. The length of the CDR3 is 15 residues. Germline V lookup: CDR1 SGHVS, CDR2 FNYEAQ. Germline trimming cut 1 base from V and 0 bases from J; bases unmatched to any gene: 2. The CDR3 reads CASSLGDSLNTEAFF. The DNA for the CDR3 is TGTGCCAGCAGCTTAGGGGACAGCTTGAACACTGAAGCTTTCTTT.

As regards this clonotype: A single base is all that separates this from a far larger clone, so a read error is likely. The chain uses TRBV2 and TRBJ2-1; 11 positions match TRBD2. The CDR3 has 15 residues. After removal of 4 bases from V and 10 bases from J, the junction contained 9 bases not matched to a gene. Germline V gene lookup returns CDR1 SNHLY and CDR2 FYNNEI. CDR3 residues: CASSASGRSSYEQFF. DNA of the CDR3: TGTGCCAGCAGTGCTAGCGGGAGGAGCTCCTACGAGCAGTTCTTC.

This clonotype occurred many times. This rearrangement joins TRBV6-1 to TRBJ1-5, with D possibly being TRBD1 (5 bases). The CDR3 has 22 amino acids. V lost 4 bases, J lost 0 bases, and 31 bases lay in between. Germline CDR1 reads MNHNS; CDR2 reads SASEGT. The CDR3 loop is CASSANPLDSLWFTYSNQPQHF. For the CDR3, the DNA is TGTGCCAGCAGTGCGAACCCTCTCGACAGCCTATGGTTCACCTATAGCAATCAGCCCCAGCATTTT.

The CDR3 DNA follows: TGTGCCAGCAGCGTAGAGTCAGGGGGGGATACGCAGTATTTT. Its protein is CASSVESGGDTQYF. The V and J genes are TRBV9 and TRBJ2-3, with D perhaps matching TRBD1 (7 bases). CDR1 and CDR2 (germline): SGDLS, YYNGEE. The CDR3 loop spans 14 amino acids. Trimming removed 0 bases from V and 6 bases from J, with 11 bases in between.

This clonotype was found many times. The chain couples TRBV29-1 to TRBJ2-1; maybe TRBD2 (5 bases). There are 13 residues in the CDR3. The germline V gene has CDR1 SQVTM and CDR2 ANQGSEA. Between the trimmed V and J ends, which lost 8 bases and 4 bases, there was a span of 15 bases. CDR3 bases: TGCAGCTCGCACGTTCGCGGGTACAATGAGCAGTTCTTC. This sequence encodes CSSHVRGYNEQFF.

This clonotype has at least ten counts. The chain is built from TRBV7-9 and TRBJ2-3; no clear D gene. With 5 bases removed from V and 1 base from J, the gap between germline ends came to 16 bases. Germline V lookup: CDR1 SEHNR, CDR2 FQNEAQ (reference sequence). The CDR3 sequence is 16 residues long. CDR3 sequence (DNA): TGTGCCAGCAGCCCAGTGGGCGGACCTCGCACAGATACGCAGTATTTT. Its protein product is CASSPVGGPRTDTQYF.

This clonotype was picked up many times. The rearrangement uses TRBV28 and TRBJ1-2; TRBD1 matches at 9 bases. The CDR3 loop spans 15 amino acids. Germline loops: CDR1 MDHEN, CDR2 SYDVKM. Trimming took 3 bases from V and 7 from J; bases not matched to a gene: 9. CDR3 DNA sequence: TGTGCCAGCAGTTTTCTCAACAGGGGGCCAAGTGGCTACACCTTC. Protein: CASSFLNRGPSGYTF.

V is TRBV30 and J is TRBJ1-2, with 7 bases matching TRBD1. CDR1 is GTSNPN, CDR2 SVGIG, per germline (reference sequence). Unmatched junction bases numbered 3, after V lost 0 bases and J lost 2 bases. CDR3 length: 14 residues. CDR3 protein: CAWSVQGSNYGYTF. CDR3 DNA sequence: TGTGCCTGGAGTGTACAGGGGTCGAACTATGGCTACACCTTC.

This clonotype has at least ten counts. The rearrangement links TRBV5-6 to TRBJ2-7, with D perhaps matching TRBD1 (5 bases). Between the trimmed V and J ends, which lost 2 bases and 5 bases, there was a span of 14 bases. CDR1 and CDR2 from the germline V gene are SGHDT and YYEEEE. The CDR3 extends over 14 amino acids. For the CDR3, the DNA is TGTGCCAGCAGCTTTTGGCCAGGGAAGGACGAGCAGTACTTC. This gives the protein CASSFWPGKDEQYF. The whole variable domain, remainder taken from reference TRBV5-6 and TRBJ2-7, is DAGVTQSPTHLIKTRGQQVTLRCSPKSGHDTVSWYQQALGQGPQFIFQYYEEEERQRGNFPDRFSGHQFPNYSSELNVNALLLGDSALYLCASSFWPGKDEQYFGPGTRLTVT.

This clonotype was counted between two and nine times. This chain connects TRBV19 to TRBJ2-7, with 11 bases identical to TRBD2. The CDR3 length is 15 residues. Per germline, CDR1 LNHDA and CDR2 SQIVND (reference sequence). Trimming removed 5 bases from V and 6 bases from J; junction bases left unmatched: 9. The CDR3 bases are TGTGCCAGTAGTGCCCAGACTAGCGGGACTATCGAGCAGTACTTC. This codes for CASSAQTSGTIEQYF. Variable domain in full (rest from reference TRBV19 and TRBJ2-7): DGGITQSPKYLFRKEGQNVTLSCEQNLNHDAMYWYRQDPGQGLRLIYYSQIVNDFQKGDIAEGYSVSREKKESFPLTVTSAQKNPTAFYLCASSAQTSGTIEQYFGPGTRLTVT.